This T cell receptor (beta chain) was identified during a study of T cell responses to AZD1222 COVID-19 vaccine. The study's findings and limits: Donors were largely white British and mainly female; clonal diversity was possibly underestimated. No repertoire was sampled before or during the peak T cell response, only after it.

Germline V gene data show CDR1 as SGHRS and CDR2 as YFSETQ. V was clipped by 1 base and J by 2 bases, with 7 bases between them. The CDR3 is made up of 13 amino acids. Sequencing was performed with immunoSEQ multiplex PCR; in TCRdb, only in-frame clones are kept and a portion is missing. The table has about 96,000 clones, about nine tenths seen once. This clone was picked up one time. The antigen remains unidentified. Other DNA sequences of this sample code for an identical CDR3. The receptor was isolated from an adult in good health. The chain combines TRBV5-1 with TRBJ2-7; D unclear. Material: peripheral blood, obtained on day 0 of AZD1222 vaccination. In DNA, the CDR3 is TGCGCCAGCAGCTTGACTCCGACCTACGAGCAGTACTTC. This gives the protein CASSLTPTYEQYF.